These 10 T cell receptor beta chains share one sample of origin, sequenced in a study of long-term antiretroviral therapy in people with HIV. The authors ran the immunoSEQ assay, v3.0, at survey level. The protocol was immunoSEQ multiplex PCR, while the TCRdb copy is restricted to in-frame clones and leaves out a portion. The data show some 26,000 clones, about 88% seen once. The sequenced sample was unsorted PBMCs, obtained 2.7 years after starting antiretroviral therapy. These receptors were obtained from a man aged 35-49 years with HIV.

The CDR3 is CASSQDESGEWSYNSPLHF. The CDR3 coding sequence is TGCGCCAGCAGCCAAGATGAGTCAGGGGAGTGGTCCTATAATTCACCCCTCCACTTT. The chain joins TRBV4-3 to TRBJ1-6; tentative D call: TRBD1 (6 bases). This CDR3 spans 19 amino acids. Germline V gives CDR1 LGHNA, CDR2 YSLEER. Between the trimmed V and J ends, which lost 0 bases and 1 base, there was a span of 16 bases.

CDR3 DNA: TGTGCCAGCATGAGCACTCGAGCTTTCTTT. It specifies CASMSTRAFF. The gene calls are TRBV28 and TRBJ1-1; D uncertain. V shed 7 bases and J shed 10 bases, with 10 bases lying between them. CDR1 and CDR2 from the germline V gene are MDHEN and SYDVKM. The CDR3 runs 10 residues.

By frequency in the sample, this clone is medium-sized. The gene calls are TRBV4-3 and TRBJ2-3; D may be TRBD1 (5 bases). In germline, CDR1 is LGHNA, CDR2 YSLEER. V was shortened by 3 bases and J by 1 base, with 5 bases between the two germline ends. This CDR3 has 13 residues. In DNA form, the CDR3 reads TGCGCCAGCAGCCACAGGGGCACAGATACGCAGTATTTT. Its protein product is CASSHRGTDTQYF.

The chain uses TRBV5-1 and TRBJ1-1; 8 nucleotides line up with TRBD1. CDR3 length equals 13 residues. Germline V gives CDR1 SGHRS, CDR2 YFSETQ. Losses at the gene ends were 4 bases for V and 8 bases for J; bases not matched to a gene: 7. CDR3 in DNA: TGCGCCAGCAGCACCGGACAGGGTATAGAAGCTTTCTTT. Its translation is CASSTGQGIEAFF.

This chain joins TRBV5-1 and TRBJ2-2; maybe TRBD2 (5 bases). Trimming pared 1 base from V and 3 bases from J, leaving 13 bases between. The CDR3 runs 16 residues. CDR1 and CDR2 from the germline V gene are SGHRS and YFSETQ. CDR3: CASSLSGNSDTGELFF. CDR3 bases: TGCGCCAGCAGCTTGTCCGGGAATAGCGACACCGGGGAGCTGTTTTTT.

The sample holds a few counts of this clone. The chain uses TRBV7-6 and TRBJ2-3, with 7 bases matching TRBD2. With 4 bases clipped from V and 3 bases from J, the junction kept 7 bases outside the gene matches. This CDR3 is 15 amino acids long. Germline V CDR1 and CDR2: SGHVS, FNYEAQ. CDR3 in DNA: TGTGCCAGCAGCTCCCGGGGGGAAGGGACAGATACGCAGTATTTT. Amino acid sequence: CASSSRGEGTDTQYF.

This chain joins TRBV19 and TRBJ2-2; 8 bases match TRBD2. This CDR3 has 15 amino acids. The V gene's germline CDR1 is LNHDA and CDR2 SQIVND (reference sequence). J was trimmed by 0 bases and V by 3 bases; bases with no gene match: 0. The CDR3 coding sequence is TGTGCCAGTAGTATTAGCGGGACGAACACCGGGGAGCTGTTTTTT. Amino acids: CASSISGTNTGELFF.

The chain joins TRBV11-2 to TRBJ1-2, with D perhaps matching TRBD1 (5 bases). Deletions cut 6 bases from V and 0 bases from J, with 17 bases between. This CDR3 contains 16 residues. The germline V gene encodes CDR1 SGHAT and CDR2 FQNNGV. The CDR3 loop is CASRGWRGLSNYGYTF. The DNA for the CDR3 is TGTGCCAGCAGAGGCTGGCGGGGACTTTCTAACTATGGCTACACCTTC. Complete variable domain (other parts from reference TRBV11-2 and TRBJ1-2): EAGVAQSPRYKIIEKRQSVAFWCNPISGHATLYWYQQILGQGPKLLIQFQNNGVVDDSQLPKDRFSAERLKGVDSTLKIQPAKLEDSAVYLCASRGWRGLSNYGYTFGSGTRLTVV.

The V gene is TRBV28, the J gene TRBJ2-7; possibly TRBD1 for D (6 bases). The CDR3 length is 14 residues. Germline-derived CDR1 and CDR2 are MDHEN and SYDVKM. Trimming removed 5 bases from V and 6 bases from J, with 17 bases in between. In DNA form, the CDR3 reads TGTGCCAGCAGTCTTACCGGGACAAGAGGCGAGCAGTACTTC. This gives the protein CASSLTGTRGEQYF.

The sample holds a few counts of this clone. The V call is TRBV7-8, the J call TRBJ2-7; 8 bases fit TRBD2. CDR3 length: 15 residues. From germline, CDR1 is SGHVS and CDR2 FQNEAQ. V was clipped by 6 bases and J by 1 base; unmatched bases: 8. CDR3 residues: CASSVREGRSYEQYF. The CDR3 nucleotides read TGTGCCAGCAGTGTCCGGGAGGGCAGATCCTACGAGCAGTACTTC.